This T cell receptor beta chain was identified during a study of post-analysis software for immune sequencing data. General study findings and limits: The normalized Chao1 diversity of multiple sclerosis patients was significantly lower than that of controls.

Unique molecular identifiers were present in the TCR beta cDNA libraries. TCRdb redid the calling of the PCR reads with MiXCR, one entry per CDR3 protein. The sample has roughly 730,000 distinct CDR3 sequences, 25% to 30% seen once. Of note for this clonotype: Antigen specificity is unknown.

Sequencing used blood. The receptor's source is a girl aged 10 to 17 with multiple sclerosis.

Written as DNA, the CDR3 is TGCAGTGCAACTCTAGCGGGAGGGCCGGGGGAGCAGTTCTTC. Amino acid sequence: CSATLAGGPGEQFF. The chain couples TRBV20-1 to TRBJ2-1; 12 nucleotides match TRBD2. This CDR3 has 14 residues. V lost 6 bases, J lost 10 bases, and 10 bases stayed unmatched. In germline, CDR1 is DFQATT, CDR2 SNEGSKA (reference sequence).